Shown below are 14 T cell receptor beta chains from a single sample sequenced in a study of blood T cell repertoires in COVID-19. The repertoire was sequenced with immunoSEQ multiplex PCR; TCRdb's copy has only in-frame clones and lacks some. The profile shows a few hundred thousand clones, around 83% of them singletons. Sequences were obtained from PBMCs or T cells enriched from blood (not recorded which). These receptor sequences come from a woman aged 45-59 years who had been exposed to COVID-19.

The V gene is TRBV6-6, the J gene TRBJ2-7; D gene uncertain. This CDR3 is 14 amino acids long. Trimming took 4 bases from V and 4 from J, leaving 14 bases between them. Germline V lookup: CDR1 MNHNY, CDR2 SVGAGI (reference sequence). The CDR3 DNA reads TGTGCCAGCAGTTCTTCCACTCGTCCATACGAGCAGTACTTC. The encoded protein is CASSSSTRPYEQYF.

The gene calls are TRBV19 and TRBJ1-1; D might be TRBD1 (5 bases). CDR1 and CDR2 (germline): LNHDA, SQIVND (reference sequence). CDR3 length: 13 residues. The V end was cut by 1 base, the J end by 4 bases, with 7 bases between. The DNA for the CDR3 is TGTGCCAGTAGTATAGTCGACAGCACTGAAGCTTTCTTT. Its translation: CASSIVDSTEAFF.

The J gene is TRBJ2-2, the V gene TRBV7-8; 7 bases align to TRBD1. Trimming at V came to 5 bases and at J to 2 bases, leaving 8 bases not matched to a gene. The germline CDR1 and CDR2 sequences are SGHVS and FQNEAQ. The CDR3 consists of 16 residues. The CDR3 nucleotides read TGTGCCAGCAGCGTCCCCGGGACAGATAACACCGGGGAGCTGTTTTTT. It codes for CASSVPGTDNTGELFF.

The CDR3 reads CASSSDRHHYGYTF. DNA of the CDR3: TGTGCCAGCAGCTCGGACAGACATCACTATGGCTACACCTTC. This sequence joins TRBV7-9 and TRBJ1-2, with a tentative D call TRBD1 (6 bases). The germline gives CDR1 SEHNR, CDR2 FQNEAQ (reference sequence). Deletions cut 4 bases from V and 3 bases from J, with 12 bases between. CDR3 length: 14 amino acids. Drawing the rest from reference TRBV7-9 and TRBJ1-2, the complete variable domain is DTGVSQNPRHKITKRGQNVTFRCDPISEHNRLYWYRQTLGQGPEFLTYFQNEAQLEKSRLLSDRFSAERPKGSFSTLEIQRTEQGDSAMYLCASSSDRHHYGYTFGSGTRLTVV.

V gene TRBV2 combines with J gene TRBJ2-3, with D possibly TRBD1 on 6 matching bases. Germline V gene data show CDR1 as SNHLY and CDR2 as FYNNEI. The ends were cut back, 6 bases at V and 2 bases at J, with 12 bases in the middle. This CDR3 has 14 residues. The CDR3 DNA reads as TGTGCCAGCAGGGCTCGGACAGTCACAGATACGCAGTATTTT. This gives the protein CASRARTVTDTQYF.

This rearrangement joins TRBV7-2 to TRBJ2-1; a weak D match, TRBD2 (7 bases). CDR3 length equals 15 residues. Trimming removed 5 bases from V and 10 bases from J, with 21 bases in between. The germline V gene has CDR1 SGHTA and CDR2 FQGNSA. The CDR3 region is CASSPSLGGGQEQFF. The CDR3 DNA sequence: TGTGCCAGCAGCCCCTCCCTGGGCGGGGGCCAAGAGCAGTTCTTC.

The chain has TRBV5-1 and TRBJ1-2; TRBD1 aligns across 12 bases. The junction had 8 bases not matched to a gene; V was cut back by 5 bases and J by 0 bases. The CDR3 contains 17 residues. Germline loops: CDR1 SGHRS, CDR2 YFSETQ. The CDR3 loop reads CASSRGTGGSPNYGYTF. The CDR3 DNA reads as TGCGCCAGCAGTAGAGGGACAGGGGGCAGTCCTAACTATGGCTACACCTTC.

The V call is TRBV5-5, the J call TRBJ1-2, with 8 positions matching TRBD1. Trimming removed 0 bases from V and 3 bases from J; junction bases left unmatched: 4. This CDR3 has 15 residues. The germline gives CDR1 SGHKS, CDR2 YYEKEE (reference sequence). The CDR3 region is CASSLATGAHYGYTF. The CDR3 DNA reads as TGTGCCAGCAGCTTGGCGACAGGGGCCCACTATGGCTACACCTTC. The variable domain in full, with the rest retrieved from reference TRBV5-5 and TRBJ1-2, is DAGVTQSPTHLIKTRGQQVTLRCSPISGHKSVSWYQQVLGQGPQFIFQYYEKEERGRGNFPDRFSARQFPNYSSELNVNALLLGDSALYLCASSLATGAHYGYTFGSGTRLTVV.

The chain links TRBV10-2 to TRBJ1-2; D may be TRBD1 (5 bases). V was clipped by 4 bases and J by 8 bases, with 17 bases between them. CDR1 WSHSY and CDR2 SAAADI come from the germline V gene. The CDR3 has 14 residues. CDR3 protein: CASSVGRALEGYTF. The CDR3, as DNA: TGCGCCAGCAGTGTGGGGCGAGCCTTGGAGGGCTACACCTTC.

V usage is TRBV4-3 and J usage is TRBJ2-3, with TRBD1 matching 7 bases. The germline gives CDR1 LGHNA, CDR2 YSLEER. Trimming at V came to 0 bases and at J to 2 bases, leaving 8 bases not matched to a gene. The CDR3 is made up of 17 amino acids. The CDR3 bases are TGCGCCAGCAGCCAAGATCGAGGGGGCCTCGACACAGATACGCAGTATTTT. It specifies CASSQDRGGLDTDTQYF.

The chain joins TRBV5-4 to TRBJ2-3, with D possibly matching TRBD2 (6 bases). The CDR3 covers 14 residues. Germline assignment: CDR1 SGHNT and CDR2 YYREEE (reference sequence). The V end was cut by 0 bases, the J end by 4 bases, with 9 bases between. CDR3 sequence (DNA): TGTGCCAGCAGCTTGGCCCGCGGGGCAGATACGCAGTATTTT. The encoded protein is CASSLARGADTQYF.

This chain joins TRBV5-6 and TRBJ1-5; D is unclear. V was trimmed by 4 bases and J by 2 bases, leaving 10 bases between them. This CDR3 contains 14 residues. Per the germline V gene, CDR1 is SGHDT and CDR2 is YYEEEE. The CDR3, as DNA: TGTGCCAGCAGCGGGAGGTATGGCAATCAGCCCCAGCATTTT. Amino acid sequence: CASSGRYGNQPQHF.

This clone was recorded once. The rearrangement links TRBV9 to TRBJ1-1, with TRBD1 as a possible D gene (6 bases). Germline values: CDR1 SGDLS, CDR2 YYNGEE. The CDR3 is made up of 14 amino acids. Trimming pared 2 bases from V and 7 bases from J, leaving 15 bases between. Written as DNA, the CDR3 is TGTGCCAGCAGCGTTCATCAGGGGAAGGGTGAAGCTTTCTTT. It specifies CASSVHQGKGEAFF.

J is TRBJ2-2 and V is TRBV7-2; 7 bases map to TRBD1. Germline assignment: CDR1 SGHTA and CDR2 FQGNSA. V lost 1 base to trimming and J lost 6 bases; unmatched junction nucleotides: 5. The CDR3 is 15 residues long. CDR3 residues: CASSLEQGSPGELFF. DNA for the CDR3: TGTGCCAGCAGCTTAGAACAGGGGAGTCCCGGGGAGCTGTTTTTT.